These T cell receptor beta chains were read from a single sample in a study of blood T cells in healthy people across ages. In TCRdb, the 5' RACE reads were re-called with MiXCR into one record per CDR3 protein. Of under 1,100,000 distinct CDR3 sequences in the sample, about 23% were seen once. A further study also used this sample, focusing on T cells of mothers and their children.

Sequenced: blood. These receptors were obtained from a girl aged 2-15 years in good health. Each CDR3 is given with its conserved first and last residue. The listing skips clone size in some rows; elsewhere it reads once, few, many or a size class.

TRBJ1-2	TRBV4-1	NA	14	CASSQDFRIYGYTF
TRBJ2-4	TRBV4-3	few	17	CASSLHLPGQGKNIQYF
TRBJ2-1	TRBV27	NA	14	CASSDRVSYNEQFF
TRBJ2-5	TRBV5-1	few	13	CASSLQGVETQYF
TRBJ2-2	TRBV11-2	NA	15	CASSLSSGDTGGLFF
TRBJ2-4	TRBV3-1	NA	16	CASSQDPGTGFDIQYF
TRBJ2-2	TRBV6-6	NA	12	CASQVGTGELFF
NA	TRBV20-1	NA	13	CSARITGTYEQYF
TRBJ1-2	TRBV25-1	NA	14	CASSEGTGEYGYTF
TRBJ1-1	TRBV19	NA	15	CASSPRTASNTEAFF
TRBJ1-2	TRBV6-6	few	16	CASSYIPGQGNYGYTF
TRBJ1-4	TRBV12-3/TRBV12-4	few	14	CASSLGGGREKLFF
TRBJ2-1	TRBV25-1	NA	13	CASSGPGGLEQFF
TRBJ2-5	TRBV3-1	NA	16	CASSKRAHPYQETQYF
TRBJ2-5	TRBV12-3/TRBV12-4	NA	15	CASRTGLAGHETQYF
TRBJ2-1	TRBV5-5	NA	16	CASSREASEIRNEQFF
TRBJ2-3	TRBV29-1	NA	11	CSVPTGDTQYF
TRBJ2-5	TRBV20-1	few	11	CSPGLGETQYF
TRBJ1-3	TRBV10-3	NA	12	CATRRSGNTIYF
TRBJ1-4	TRBV4-1	NA	16	CASSQVLASGDEKLFF
NA	TRBV7-9	NA	17	CASSVLARRINNDEQFF
TRBJ2-7	TRBV12-3/TRBV12-4	few	14	CASSPPRGAGEQYF
NA	TRBV12-5	NA	15	CASALHQGLFYEQYF
TRBJ2-7	TRBV10-3	NA	12	CAISDSSYEQYF
TRBJ2-1	TRBV12-3/TRBV12-4	NA	15	CASSLYGDLRNEQFF
NA	TRBV6-2/TRBV6-3	NA	12	CASRPQGLEQYF
TRBJ2-7	TRBV5-1	NA	16	CASSTGTSGPYYEQYF
TRBJ2-7	TRBV27	few	14	CASSSSTPFWEQYF
TRBJ2-7	TRBV20-1	NA	12	CSALSGSYEQYF
TRBJ1-2	TRBV9	NA	17	CASSVAGGVVPYYGYTF
TRBJ2-1	TRBV7-2	NA	15	CASSVGLAAHNEQFF
TRBJ2-1	TRBV9	few	16	CASSFEVGPPHNEQFF
TRBJ1-3	TRBV9	NA	15	CASSVGGAEGNTIYF
TRBJ1-2	TRBV27	NA	18	CASSRLGAGGGSSYGYTF
TRBJ2-7	TRBV12-3/TRBV12-4	NA	15	CASSLGSGSPYEQYF
NA	TRBV11-3	NA	15	CASSFLRAWGSEQFF
TRBJ2-1	TRBV29-1	NA	12	CSVEVINNEQFF
TRBJ2-3	TRBV9	many	16	CASSVELAEPTDTQYF
TRBJ1-1	TRBV29-1	NA	13	CSVDNLLDTEAFF
TRBJ2-7	TRBV6-5	NA	15	CASSLGTPSSYEQYF
TRBJ2-5	TRBV7-2	NA	14	CASSLALPEETQYF
TRBJ1-1	TRBV10-1	NA	16	CTSSDHRLTGNTEAFF
TRBJ2-7	TRBV27	once	16	CASSLGWGSAPYEQYF